The sequence of this T cell receptor beta chain was determined in a study of metastatic and nonmetastatic thyroid tumors. Each patient went into thyroid surgery without having received any treatment. Unmatched junction bases numbered 6, after V lost 3 bases and J lost 1 base. CDR3 length: 15 amino acids. Germline CDR1 is DFQATT and CDR2 is SNEGSKA (reference sequence). TCRdb recomputed clones from the PCR reads via MiXCR. Among around 42,000 clones listed, about an eighth were seen once. This clone was seen repeatedly, ten times or more. This sequence may be a read error, since a much larger clone differs from it by one base. This same CDR3 is encoded by further DNA sequences in the sample.

The chain carries TRBV20-1 and TRBJ2-3, with 8 bases fitting TRBD2. Source material: blood. The clonotype originates from a female donor with papillary thyroid cancer or a benign thyroid nodule (not recorded which). Some clones in this sample may be carry-over from other donors' samples. For the CDR3, the DNA is TGCAGTGCTAGGGATAGCGGGGTGGGCACAGATACGCAGTATTTT. Translation gives CSARDSGVGTDTQYF.